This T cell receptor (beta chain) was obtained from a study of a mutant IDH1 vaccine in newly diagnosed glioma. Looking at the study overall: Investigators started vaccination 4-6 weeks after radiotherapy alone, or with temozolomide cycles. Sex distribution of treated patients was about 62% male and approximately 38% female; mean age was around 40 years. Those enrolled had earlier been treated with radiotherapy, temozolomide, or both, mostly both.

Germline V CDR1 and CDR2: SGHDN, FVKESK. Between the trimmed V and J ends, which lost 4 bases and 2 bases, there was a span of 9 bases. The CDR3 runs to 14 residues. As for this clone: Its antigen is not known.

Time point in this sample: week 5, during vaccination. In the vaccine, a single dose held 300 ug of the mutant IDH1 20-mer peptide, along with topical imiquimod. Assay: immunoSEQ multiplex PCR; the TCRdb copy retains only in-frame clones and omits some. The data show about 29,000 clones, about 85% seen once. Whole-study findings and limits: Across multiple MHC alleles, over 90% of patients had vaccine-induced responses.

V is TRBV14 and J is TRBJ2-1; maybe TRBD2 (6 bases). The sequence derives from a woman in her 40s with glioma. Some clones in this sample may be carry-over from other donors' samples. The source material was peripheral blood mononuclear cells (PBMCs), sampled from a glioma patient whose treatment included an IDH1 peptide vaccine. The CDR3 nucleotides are TGTGCCAGCAGCCTAGCGGCAACCTACAATGAGCAGTTCTTC. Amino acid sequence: CASSLAATYNEQFF. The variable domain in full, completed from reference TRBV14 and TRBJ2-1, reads EAGVTQFPSHSVIEKGQTVTLRCDPISGHDNLYWYRRVMGKEIKFLLHFVKESKQDESGMPNNRFLAERTGGTYSTLKVQPAELEDSGVYFCASSLAATYNEQFFGPGTRLTVL.